The 32 T cell receptor beta chains below all came from one sample that was sequenced in a study of cytomegalovirus exposure and HLA in healthy donors. Primers for the PCR totalled 60 Vbeta and 13 Jbeta. Libraries were prepared by immunoSEQ multiplex PCR; TCRdb keeps only in-frame clonotypes and omits some of them. There are about 91,000 clones in the sample; more than 55% occur only once, and 2.3% lies in the top ten. The sequenced sample consisted of PBMCs. These receptors were obtained from a human donor in good health.

V is TRBV2 and J is TRBJ2-1; D remains unclear. The V gene's germline CDR1 is SNHLY and CDR2 FYNNEI. The length of the CDR3 is 13 residues. Trimming shortened V by 7 bases and J by 5 bases, and 12 bases separated the two germline ends. The CDR3 region has the DNA TGTGCCAGCAAAGTCGTACTAAACAATGAGCAGTTCTTC. This translates into CASKVVLNNEQFF.

The chain carries TRBV19 and TRBJ2-3, with D perhaps matching TRBD2 (5 bases). Trimming took 7 bases from V and 5 from J, leaving 19 bases between them. In germline, CDR1 is LNHDA, CDR2 SQIVND (reference sequence). The CDR3 is 15 residues long. This chain's CDR3 is CASTRRGLSGDTQYF. CDR3 DNA: TGTGCCAGTACCAGACGAGGGCTTAGTGGAGATACGCAGTATTTT.

The J gene is TRBJ2-6, the V gene TRBV2; tentatively, D is TRBD2 (5 bases). This CDR3 has 16 amino acids. From germline, CDR1 is SNHLY and CDR2 FYNNEI. V lost 7 bases, J lost 0 bases, and 13 bases lay in between. The CDR3 loop is CASNGLASSGANVLTF. In DNA, the CDR3 is TGTGCCAGCAATGGACTGGCAAGCTCTGGGGCCAACGTCCTGACTTTC.

The genes are TRBV4-1 and TRBJ2-7; 10 bases align to TRBD1. The CDR3 totals 15 residues. V was clipped by 2 bases and J by 0 bases; unmatched bases: 1. Germline CDR1 MGHRA, CDR2 YSYEKL. The CDR3 reads CASSQRQGASYEQYF. For the CDR3, the DNA is TGCGCCAGCAGCCAACGACAGGGGGCCTCCTACGAGCAGTACTTC.

This chain connects TRBV18 to TRBJ2-5, with D possibly matching TRBD2 (5 bases). The J call may be wrong; the DNA end is better matched by TRBJ2-7. The CDR3 totals 16 residues. Germline V CDR1 and CDR2: KGHSH, LQKENI. The chain's CDR3 is CASSPWASSSSYEQYF. For the CDR3, the DNA is TGTGCCAGCTCACCATGGGCTAGCTCGAGCTCCTACGAGCAGTACTTC.

V usage is TRBV11-2 and J usage is TRBJ1-2; D ambiguous. The length of the CDR3 is 11 residues. V gave up 8 bases and J gave up 7 bases, with 11 bases separating them. CDR1 and CDR2 (germline): SGHAT, FQNNGV. The CDR3 sequence is CASLQGGGYTF. CDR3 coding DNA: TGTGCCAGCCTCCAAGGAGGTGGCTACACCTTC.

The genes are TRBV7-9 and TRBJ2-1; 8 nucleotides match TRBD2. Germline V gene data show CDR1 as SEHNR and CDR2 as FQNEAQ (reference sequence). J gave up 3 bases and V 5 bases, and 6 bases lay outside the gene matches. The CDR3 has 15 amino acids. CDR3 in amino acids: CASSRSGGLYNEQFF. Here the CDR3 DNA reads TGTGCCAGCAGCCGAAGCGGGGGCCTCTACAATGAGCAGTTCTTC.

This clone is a singleton in its sample. The rearrangement joins TRBV19 to TRBJ1-6; D gene ambiguous. The V and J ends lost 7 bases and 8 bases respectively, with 15 bases between them. Germline V gives CDR1 LNHDA, CDR2 SQIVND (reference sequence). The CDR3 extends over 14 amino acids. The CDR3 DNA follows: TGTGCCAGTAAGGAGGTCCTCCCAGATTCACCCCTCCACTTT. This encodes CASKEVLPDSPLHF.

The chain carries TRBV7-9 and TRBJ1-2, with D perhaps matching TRBD1 (5 bases). Trimming left V 5 bases short and J 8 bases short, with 24 bases between. Germline V gene sequence: CDR1 SEHNR, CDR2 FQNEAQ (reference sequence). The CDR3 has 16 residues. The CDR3 nucleotides are TGTGCCAGCAGCCCCCGGGCAGGGCAAGAACGAGGCGGCTACACCTTC. This sequence encodes CASSPRAGQERGGYTF. Combining the CDR3 with reference TRBV7-9 and TRBJ1-2 gives the whole variable domain DTGVSQNPRHKITKRGQNVTFRCDPISEHNRLYWYRQTLGQGPEFLTYFQNEAQLEKSRLLSDRFSAERPKGSFSTLEIQRTEQGDSAMYLCASSPRAGQERGGYTFGSGTRLTVV.

This rearrangement joins TRBV6-5 to TRBJ1-6; 10 bases are a match to TRBD1. CDR1 and CDR2 from the germline V gene are MNHEY and SVGAGI. The CDR3 loop spans 15 amino acids. Trimming at V came to 6 bases and at J to 6 bases, leaving 5 bases not matched to a gene. DNA of the CDR3: TGTGCCAGCAGCAGAAGGGACAGGGGTAATTCACCCCTCCACTTT. It encodes CASSRRDRGNSPLHF.

The gene calls are TRBV18 and TRBJ2-3; the match to TRBD2 covers 7 bases. Trimming cost V 2 bases and J 0 bases; bases outside gene matches: 5. The CDR3 consists of 16 residues. The germline V gene has CDR1 KGHSH and CDR2 LQKENI. CDR3 in amino acids: CASSPRSRGSTDTQYF. The CDR3 DNA reads TGTGCCAGCTCACCAAGATCGCGGGGGAGCACAGATACGCAGTATTTT.

J is TRBJ2-5 and V is TRBV25-1, with D hard to call. CDR1 is MGHDK, CDR2 SYGVNS, per germline. V gave up 2 bases and J gave up 5 bases, with 12 bases separating them. The CDR3 loop spans 14 amino acids. The CDR3 reads CASSEPRGGETQYF. CDR3 in DNA: TGTGCCAGCAGTGAACCCAGAGGTGGGGAGACCCAGTACTTC.

The chain uses TRBV6-6 and TRBJ1-2; TRBD1 is a possible D gene (5 bases). CDR1 is MNHNY, CDR2 SVGAGI, per germline (reference sequence). The CDR3 contains 12 residues. Trimming took 5 bases from V and 6 from J, leaving 10 bases between them. The CDR3 reads CASSLGGNGYTF. As DNA, the CDR3 is TGTGCCAGCAGTCTCGGGGGGAATGGCTACACCTTC.

The sample holds a few counts of this clone. V gene TRBV5-1 combines with J gene TRBJ1-2; D unresolved. CDR1 is SGHRS and CDR2 is YFSETQ in the germline V gene. This CDR3 contains 12 residues. The germline V and J ends were trimmed by 4 bases and 2 bases, with 6 bases remaining between them. The CDR3 nucleotides read TGCGCCAGCAGCCCCTCCAACTATGGCTACACCTTC. Translating gives CASSPSNYGYTF.

The chain is built from TRBV9 and TRBJ1-2; 7 bases are shared with TRBD1. There are 16 residues in the CDR3. Germline CDR1 reads SGDLS; CDR2 reads YYNGEE. Trimming took 4 bases from V and 1 from J; bases not matched to a gene: 10. CDR3 bases: TGTGCCAGCAGCACCCGGGGACAGCAGTTTAACTATGGCTACACCTTC. It specifies CASSTRGQQFNYGYTF.

There are a few counts of this clone. This sequence joins TRBV9 and TRBJ2-5; 7 bases are shared with TRBD2. With V trimmed by 0 bases and J by 7 bases, 12 bases remained unmatched. The CDR3 is 16 amino acids. Germline values: CDR1 SGDLS, CDR2 YYNGEE. The CDR3 nucleotides read TGTGCCAGCAGCGTAGGGGAGGGCCGGGGGTCAGGGACCCAGTACTTC. This gives the protein CASSVGEGRGSGTQYF.

This sequence joins TRBV20-1 and TRBJ2-7; D might be TRBD2 (6 bases). The germline gives CDR1 DFQATT, CDR2 SNEGSKA (reference sequence). Between the trimmed V and J ends, which lost 1 base and 6 bases, there was a span of 7 bases. The CDR3 is made up of 11 amino acids. The CDR3 is CSARGGGEQYF. The CDR3 DNA sequence: TGCAGTGCTAGAGGGGGAGGCGAGCAGTACTTC.

The V and J genes are TRBV6-5 and TRBJ1-2; weak D call: TRBD1 (5 bases). Trimming stripped 6 bases from V and 10 bases from J, with 15 bases between. CDR3 length equals 12 residues. Per germline, CDR1 MNHEY and CDR2 SVGAGI. In DNA form, the CDR3 reads TGTGCCAGCAGCCCGCGGACGGACAACTACACCTTC. Its translation is CASSPRTDNYTF.

The chain is built from TRBV27 and TRBJ1-2; D may be TRBD1 (5 bases). The germline CDR1 and CDR2 sequences are MNHEY and SMNVEV (reference sequence). This CDR3 region has 15 residues. Trimming took off 6 bases at V and 4 bases at J, with 18 bases between the two ends. Here the CDR3 DNA reads TGTGCCAGCAGCCCAACGGCCGGGGGTCGCTATGGCTACACCTTC. The encoded protein is CASSPTAGGRYGYTF.

The chain carries TRBV7-3 and TRBJ2-2, with D maybe TRBD1 (5 bases). The germline gives CDR1 SGHTA, CDR2 FQGTGA. This CDR3 region has 14 residues. Trimming cost V 6 bases and J 3 bases, with 11 bases left between them. CDR3 region: CASSMGQDTGELFF. CDR3 coding DNA: TGTGCCAGCAGTATGGGGCAGGACACCGGGGAGCTGTTTTTT.

The genes are TRBV9 and TRBJ1-1; 9 nucleotides match TRBD1. The CDR3 covers 16 residues. CDR1 SGDLS and CDR2 YYNGEE come from the germline V gene. The ends lost 0 bases at V and 3 bases at J; junction bases unmatched: 6. CDR3 sequence: CASSVGNRQGDTEAFF. The CDR3 region has the DNA TGTGCCAGCAGCGTAGGGAATCGACAGGGGGACACTGAAGCTTTCTTT.

This clone appeared once. V and J are TRBV6-4 and TRBJ1-5; D is possibly TRBD1 (5 bases). The CDR3 sequence is 13 residues long. V shed 1 base and J shed 9 bases, with 10 bases lying between them. Germline-derived CDR1 and CDR2 are MRHNA and SNTAGT. The CDR3: CASSDYSQGPQHF. In DNA, the CDR3 is TGTGCCAGCAGTGACTATTCCCAGGGGCCCCAGCATTTT.

The chain recombines TRBV7-2 with TRBJ1-4; 8 bases match TRBD1. The junction had 6 bases not matched to a gene; V was cut back by 5 bases and J by 7 bases. The CDR3 has 14 residues. CDR1 and CDR2 (germline): SGHTA, FQGNSA. The CDR3 DNA reads as TGTGCCAGCAGCACCAGGGGGCAGGGTGAAAAACTGTTTTTT. Protein sequence: CASSTRGQGEKLFF.

CDR3 sequence reads: CASSHLPRGLAFQETQYF. Written as DNA, the CDR3 is TGCGCCAGCAGCCATCTTCCTCGCGGGCTAGCGTTCCAAGAGACCCAGTACTTC. The gene calls are TRBV4-1 and TRBJ2-5; possibly TRBD2 for D (6 bases). Trimming shortened V by 3 bases and J by 1 base, and 21 bases separated the two germline ends. The CDR3 totals 18 residues. CDR1 MGHRA and CDR2 YSYEKL come from the germline V gene.

The chain is built from TRBV5-6 and TRBJ1-5; D gene unclear. The CDR3 length is 14 residues. The V and J ends lost 4 bases and 3 bases respectively, with 11 bases between them. CDR1 is SGHDT, CDR2 YYEEEE, per germline. CDR3 DNA: TGTGCCAGCAGCGTGACCGGGTACAATCAGCCCCAGCATTTT. Encoded protein: CASSVTGYNQPQHF.

CDR3 nucleotides: TGCGCCAGCAGCCTAGGACAGGGGGCCTATGGCTACACCTTC. Its protein product is CASSLGQGAYGYTF. The genes are TRBV5-1 and TRBJ1-2; TRBD1 agrees at 11 bases. CDR1 and CDR2 (germline): SGHRS, YFSETQ. V was clipped by 4 bases and J by 4 bases; unmatched bases: 3. The CDR3 is 14 amino acids. Full variable domain (missing parts from reference TRBV5-1 and TRBJ1-2): KAGVTQTPRYLIKTRGQQVTLSCSPISGHRSVSWYQQTPGQGLQFLFEYFSETQRNKGNFPGRFSGRQFSNSRSEMNVSTLELGDSALYLCASSLGQGAYGYTFGSGTRLTVV.

This clone was counted a few times. This sequence joins TRBV18 and TRBJ2-5, with TRBD2 matching over 14 bases. This CDR3 is 15 amino acids long. V shed 5 bases and J 5 bases; nucleotides not matched to a gene: 4. Germline V lookup: CDR1 KGHSH, CDR2 LQKENI. CDR3 sequence reads: CASSSRTSGGETQYF. CDR3 coding DNA: TGTGCCAGCTCATCCAGGACTAGCGGGGGGGAGACCCAGTACTTC.

The chain is built from TRBV18 and TRBJ2-5; no reliable D call. The J call is in doubt because the DNA end fits TRBJ2-7 better. Germline CDR1 reads KGHSH; CDR2 reads LQKENI. The CDR3 covers 13 residues. CDR3 sequence: CASSPPPKYEQYF. The CDR3 DNA follows: TGTGCCAGCTCACCACCGCCAAAGTACGAGCAGTACTTC.

The chain recombines TRBV18 with TRBJ2-7; 12 bases are shared with TRBD2. The CDR3 runs to 15 residues. Germline V gene sequence: CDR1 KGHSH, CDR2 LQKENI. V lost 3 bases and J lost 6; bases outside the gene matches: 6. Here the CDR3 reads CASSPLRLAGVEQYF. The DNA for the CDR3 is TGTGCCAGCTCACCCCTTCGACTAGCGGGGGTCGAGCAGTACTTC.

This chain uses TRBV18 with TRBJ1-6; TRBD1 aligns across 8 bases. The CDR3 sequence is 18 residues long. Germline CDR1 KGHSH, CDR2 LQKENI. The trim removed 3 bases at V and 5 bases at J, leaving 12 bases unmatched. This CDR3 is CASSPLIVTGGNNSPLHF. CDR3 nucleotides: TGTGCCAGCTCACCTCTCATAGTAACAGGGGGAAATAATTCACCCCTCCACTTT.

The chain couples TRBV9 to TRBJ2-1, with 10 bases identical to TRBD2. The CDR3 length is 16 residues. J was trimmed by 8 bases and V by 4 bases; bases with no gene match: 12. Germline-derived CDR1 and CDR2 are SGDLS and YYNGEE. The CDR3 spells CASSPLAGVMSDEQFF. The CDR3 nucleotides read TGTGCCAGCAGCCCTCTAGCGGGGGTCATGTCCGATGAGCAGTTCTTC.

The rearrangement uses TRBV7-2 and TRBJ1-3; tentatively, D is TRBD1 (6 bases). V was clipped by 0 bases and J by 0 bases, with 12 bases between them. Germline CDR1 is SGHTA and CDR2 is FQGNSA. The CDR3 spans 17 residues. In nucleotides, the CDR3 is TGTGCCAGCAGCTTAGCCCCAGGGGCGTTCTCTGGAAACACCATATATTTT. Its translation: CASSLAPGAFSGNTIYF.